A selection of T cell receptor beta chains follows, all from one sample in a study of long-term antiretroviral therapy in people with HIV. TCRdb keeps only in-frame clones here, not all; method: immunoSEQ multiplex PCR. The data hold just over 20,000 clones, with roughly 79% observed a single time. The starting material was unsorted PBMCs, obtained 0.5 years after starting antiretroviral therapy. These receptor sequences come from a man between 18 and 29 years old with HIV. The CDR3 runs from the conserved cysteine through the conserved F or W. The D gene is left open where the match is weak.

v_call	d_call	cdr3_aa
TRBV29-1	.	CSVEEGGVWGYTF
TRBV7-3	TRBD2	CASSSFGRVTDTQYF
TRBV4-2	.	CASSQDGPGNTIYF
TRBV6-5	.	CASSYSWLRETQYF
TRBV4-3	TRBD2	CASSQDEAGGSYEQYF
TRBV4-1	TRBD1	CASSHTTGGNYGYTF
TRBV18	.	CASSPPASGNTIYF
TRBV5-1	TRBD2	CASSLKTSKTGELFF
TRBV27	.	CASSSSNYGYTF
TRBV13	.	CASSLAGDEEETQYF
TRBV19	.	CASSMGTLNTEAFF
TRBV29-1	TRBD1	CSVQGQGYYEQYF
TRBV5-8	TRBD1	CASSARSGTEETQYF
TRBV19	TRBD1	CASSRTGKGDYGYTF
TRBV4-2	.	CASSQDREWGLTDTQYF
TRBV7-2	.	CASRIQGSGNTIYF
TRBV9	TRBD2	CASSAMGEGSYEQYF
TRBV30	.	CAWIPSGPPGLFF
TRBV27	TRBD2	CASMSGGADTQYF
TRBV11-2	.	CASSMDAYTIYF
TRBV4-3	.	CASSQSRDQPQHF
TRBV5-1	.	CASSVRGYEQYF
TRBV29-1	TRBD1	CSVVSTHRGDTQYF
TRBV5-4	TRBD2	CASSSPSGRVYEQYF
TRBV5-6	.	CASSLGPPYEQYF
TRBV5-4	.	CASSLSRPPNYGYTF
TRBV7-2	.	CASSLLEGYEQYF
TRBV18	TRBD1	CASSPDRVEDTQYF
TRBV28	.	CASSLNGGPGGYTF
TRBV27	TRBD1	CASSSGQGAFGNTIYF
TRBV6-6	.	CASRRQAYEQYF
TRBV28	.	CASSLTNWRPWGYTF
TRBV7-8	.	CASSSPVRGRVFDEQYF
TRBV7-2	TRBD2	CASTTYLAGEQFF
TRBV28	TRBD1	CALRDRVDYGYTF
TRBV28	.	CASGSVNTEAFF
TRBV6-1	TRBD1	CASRSYWTGEDGYTF
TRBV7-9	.	CASSSRQSDEKLFF
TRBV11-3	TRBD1	CASSLEGTGSTDTQYF
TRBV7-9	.	CASSTWTEYSGNTIYF
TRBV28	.	CASSLAYRDTEAFF
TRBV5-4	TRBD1	CASSSLQGFTYEQYF
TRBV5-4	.	CASSPGQGWVDSPLHF
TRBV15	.	CATSRAVLNYGYTF